The 29 T cell receptor beta chains below were found in one sample sequenced in a study of T cells in Graves' hyperthyroidism and ophthalmopathy. Regions amplified from RNA transcripts were the TCR beta CDR3 regions. Using the HTBI primer set, a first-round RT-PCR was run on the TCR CDR3. MiXCR, applied by TCRdb to the multiplex PCR reads, yields one record per CDR3 protein. This table has roughly 510,000 distinct CDR3 sequences, less than 25% appearing once. The sample was blood. The receptors derive from a man between 18 and 29 years old with Graves' hyperthyroidism.

The chain links TRBV24-1 to TRBJ2-7, with TRBD1 matching over 7 bases. The trim removed 2 bases at V and 4 bases at J, leaving 4 bases unmatched. The length of the CDR3 is 14 residues. Germline V CDR1 and CDR2: KGHDR, SFDVKD. The chain's CDR3 is CATSDSRGRYEQYF. The CDR3 coding sequence is TGTGCCACCAGTGATTCGAGGGGGCGGTACGAGCAGTACTTC.

This clonotype was counted ten times or more. The chain is built from TRBV20-1 and TRBJ2-7; the D gene could be TRBD1 or TRBD2 (5 bases each). The CDR3 consists of 13 residues. V dropped 6 bases and J dropped 1 base, with 13 bases sitting between them. Germline V lookup: CDR1 DFQATT, CDR2 SNEGSKA (reference sequence). CDR3 loop: CSAPGTSSYEQYF. The CDR3 bases are TGCAGTGCCCCCGGGACCTCTTCCTACGAGCAGTACTTC.

Ten or more counts support this clonotype. The chain recombines TRBV2 with TRBJ2-7; D is unresolved. This CDR3 region has 11 residues. Germline-derived CDR1 and CDR2 are SNHLY and FYNNEI. Deletions cut 5 bases from V and 3 bases from J, with 5 bases between. As DNA, the CDR3 is TGTGCCAGCAGTTGGAACTACGAGCAGTACTTC. Amino acids: CASSWNYEQYF.

The sample holds many counts of this clonotype. The CDR3 sequence is CASSFRRAGGGYEQYF. As DNA, the CDR3 is TGTGCCAGCAGCTTCCGAAGGGCAGGGGGCGGCTACGAGCAGTACTTC. The chain joins TRBV7-8 to TRBJ2-7; 8 bases map to TRBD1. The V gene end was trimmed by 3 bases and the J gene end by 3 bases; junction bases not matched to a gene: 10. The germline V gene encodes CDR1 SGHVS and CDR2 FQNEAQ. The CDR3 has 16 residues. Full variable domain (outside the CDR3, taken from reference TRBV7-8 and TRBJ2-7): GAGVSQSPRYKVAKRGQDVALRCDPISGHVSLFWYQQALGQGPEFLTYFQNEAQLDKSGLPSDRFFAERPEGSVSTLKIQRTQQEDSAVYLCASSFRRAGGGYEQYFGPGTRLTVT.

CDR3 coding DNA: TGTGCCAGCAGGGTGACAGGGGTGCAAGGTGAAGCTTTCTTT. Its translation is CASRVTGVQGEAFF. This chain joins TRBV12-3 or TRBV12-4 and TRBJ1-1, with 8 nucleotides matching TRBD1. V shed 6 bases and J 7 bases; nucleotides not matched to a gene: 10. The CDR3 has 14 residues.

This clonotype was detected only a few times. The J gene is TRBJ2-7, the V gene TRBV14; perhaps D is TRBD1 or TRBD2 (6 bases each). The V gene lost 0 bases and the J gene lost 0 bases, with 18 bases spanning the gap. CDR1 SGHDN and CDR2 FVKESK come from the germline V gene. There are 18 residues in the CDR3. In DNA form, the CDR3 reads TGTGCCAGCAGCCAAGACACTAGCAGGGGACTGGCCTCCTACGAGCAGTACTTC. Amino acids: CASSQDTSRGLASYEQYF.

There are many counts of this clonotype. The rearrangement links TRBV6-5 to TRBJ1-1; D is unresolved. Germline V gene sequence: CDR1 MNHEY, CDR2 SVGAGI. The CDR3 length is 14 residues. Trimming removed 4 bases at V and 7 bases at J, with 16 bases between. CDR3 DNA: TGTGCCAGCAGTTCCACTCAGGATTGGGGTGAAGCTTTCTTT. Translation gives CASSSTQDWGEAFF.

This clonotype appeared many times. V and J are TRBV2 and TRBJ1-2, with 8 bases identical to TRBD1. V shed 6 bases and J 4 bases; nucleotides not matched to a gene: 7. The length of the CDR3 is 14 residues. Germline CDR1 reads SNHLY; CDR2 reads FYNNEI. The CDR3 is CASSDGQGPYGYTF. Here the CDR3 DNA reads TGTGCCAGCAGCGACGGACAGGGACCCTATGGCTACACCTTC.

In its sample, this clonotype was seen a few times. This rearrangement joins TRBV9 to TRBJ2-5; TRBD1 matches at 8 bases. Germline loops: CDR1 SGDLS, CDR2 YYNGEE. The CDR3 has 13 residues. Germline trimming cut 3 bases from V and 4 bases from J; bases unmatched to any gene: 2. The CDR3: CASSGRGPETQYF. CDR3 DNA: TGTGCCAGCAGCGGCAGGGGGCCAGAGACCCAGTACTTC.

The sample holds many counts of this clonotype. The gene calls are TRBV5-1 and TRBJ1-2; D may be TRBD1 (6 bases). Germline assignment: CDR1 SGHRS and CDR2 YFSETQ. The length of the CDR3 is 13 residues. Trimming shortened V by 0 bases and J by 6 bases, and 9 bases separated the two germline ends. The CDR3 sequence: CASSLEGGHGYTF. The CDR3, as DNA: TGCGCCAGCAGCTTGGAGGGGGGCCATGGCTACACCTTC.

There are many counts of this clonotype. The chain recombines TRBV28 with TRBJ1-5; D gene unclear. Per the germline V gene, CDR1 is MDHEN and CDR2 is SYDVKM. The CDR3 length is 17 residues. V lost 5 bases, J lost 2 bases, and 19 bases lay in between. Here the CDR3 reads CASSPFGVGSGNQPQHF. The CDR3 DNA sequence: TGTGCCAGCAGTCCGTTCGGGGTAGGCTCCGGCAATCAGCCCCAGCATTTT.

The chain couples TRBV4-1 to TRBJ1-5; the D is unclear. CDR1 and CDR2 from the germline V gene are MGHRA and YSYEKL. Trimming removed 0 bases from V and 9 bases from J, with 9 bases in between. CDR3 length: 13 residues. This CDR3 is CASSQDVTMPQHF. As DNA, the CDR3 is TGCGCCAGCAGCCAAGATGTCACCATGCCCCAGCATTTT.

About this clonotype itself: Because it lacks the conserved phenylalanine or tryptophan at the end, this CDR3 is likely a read error. This chain uses TRBV12-3 or TRBV12-4 with TRBJ1-6; D is unclear. The CDR3 sequence is 14 residues long. Between the trimmed V and J ends, which lost 4 bases and 4 bases, there was a span of 8 bases. The CDR3 sequence is CASSSETYNSPLHS. In DNA form, the CDR3 reads TGTGCCAGCAGTTCGGAAACTTATAATTCACCCCTCCACTCT.

In this sample, this clonotype turned up many times. The chain couples TRBV2 to TRBJ2-6, with D possibly TRBD1 on 5 matching bases. The CDR3 is made up of 14 amino acids. Germline lookup yields CDR1 SNHLY and CDR2 FYNNEI. Trimming took 8 bases from V and 2 from J, leaving 10 bases between them. CDR3 in DNA: TGTGCCAGCGGATTGACAGCTGGGGCCAACGTCCTGACTTTC. Translated, it gives CASGLTAGANVLTF.

This clonotype was recorded many times. The genes are TRBV12-3 or TRBV12-4 and TRBJ1-2; D uncertain. Trimming left V 3 bases short and J 2 bases short, with 7 bases between. This CDR3 is built from 13 residues. The CDR3 region has the DNA TGTGCCAGCAGTTTCGGAGCAAACTATGGCTACACCTTC. Protein product: CASSFGANYGYTF.

This chain uses TRBV6-5 with TRBJ2-7; TRBD1 matches at 7 bases. The germline gives CDR1 MNHEY, CDR2 SVGAGI. V trimming: 0 bases; J trimming: 3 bases; junction bases outside the gene matches: 8. The CDR3 runs 16 residues. The CDR3 protein is CASSYSGPAGGYEQYF. The CDR3 region has the DNA TGTGCCAGCAGTTACTCGGGGCCCGCAGGGGGCTACGAGCAGTACTTC.

This clonotype was counted many times. This sequence joins TRBV6-2 or TRBV6-3 and TRBJ2-7, with no clear D. V was pared by 4 bases and J by 6 bases, with 10 bases between. CDR3 length: 12 amino acids. Germline V gene data show CDR1 as MNHEY and CDR2 as SVGEGT. Here the CDR3 reads CASSFSRSEQYF. CDR3 in DNA: TGTGCCAGCAGTTTCTCCAGGTCCGAGCAGTACTTC.

The J gene is TRBJ2-5, the V gene TRBV6-2 or TRBV6-3; D is possibly TRBD2 (6 bases). The V gene lost 0 bases and the J gene lost 7 bases, with 12 bases spanning the gap. The CDR3 loop spans 14 amino acids. Germline values: CDR1 MNHEY, CDR2 SVGEGT. The CDR3 sequence is CASSYSGTPRTQYF. CDR3 coding DNA: TGTGCCAGCAGTTACTCCGGGACTCCAAGGACCCAGTACTTC.

This clonotype was counted at least ten times. The rearrangement joins TRBV12-3 or TRBV12-4 to TRBJ2-7, with TRBD1 matching 9 bases. V was clipped by 2 bases and J by 3 bases; unmatched bases: 5. The CDR3 extends over 15 amino acids. The CDR3 DNA sequence: TGTGCCAGCAGTTTAAGTCGGACAGGGGTCTACGAGCAGTACTTC. Its protein product is CASSLSRTGVYEQYF.

Ten or more counts support this clonotype. The gene calls are TRBV12-3 or TRBV12-4 and TRBJ2-7; D uncertain. V shed 1 base and J shed 3 bases, with 13 bases lying between them. The CDR3 loop spans 15 amino acids. The CDR3 loop reads CASSLGSPYDYEQYF. CDR3 in DNA: TGTGCCAGCAGTTTAGGATCTCCTTACGACTACGAGCAGTACTTC.

The V and J genes are TRBV27 and TRBJ2-5, with 7 bases identical to TRBD1. Germline CDR1 and CDR2: MNHEY and SMNVEV (reference sequence). Unmatched junction bases numbered 8, after V lost 5 bases and J lost 5 bases. CDR3 size: 14 residues. CDR3 sequence (DNA): TGTGCCAGCAGTCCAAACAGGGGTGAGGAGACCCAGTACTTC. Its translation is CASSPNRGEETQYF.

The sample holds many counts of this clonotype. Here the CDR3 reads CASSQPGQGVPLSGNTIYF. In DNA form, the CDR3 reads TGTGCCAGCAGTCAACCGGGACAGGGGGTACCTCTATCCGGAAACACCATATATTTT. The chain couples TRBV6-1 to TRBJ1-3, with TRBD1 identical over 11 bases. The germline CDR1 and CDR2 sequences are MNHNS and SASEGT. V trimming: 5 bases; J trimming: 4 bases; junction bases outside the gene matches: 16. The CDR3 is 19 residues long.

This clonotype has at least ten counts. This rearrangement joins TRBV27 to TRBJ1-2; D is ambiguous. Trimming removed 0 bases from V and 5 bases from J, with 10 bases in between. The CDR3 spans 14 residues. In germline, CDR1 is MNHEY, CDR2 SMNVEV (reference sequence). This chain's CDR3 is CASSLSGSSYGYTF. CDR3 DNA sequence: TGTGCCAGCAGTTTATCTGGGAGTTCTTATGGCTACACCTTC.

This clonotype was observed a few times. The chain carries TRBV6-1 and TRBJ2-2, with 9 bases that match TRBD2. J gave up 5 bases and V 2 bases, and 3 bases lay outside the gene matches. This CDR3 contains 15 residues. The germline CDR1 and CDR2 sequences are MNHNS and SASEGT. CDR3 nucleotide sequence: TGTGCCAGCAGTGAACGCCTAGCGGGGACCGGGGAGCTGTTTTTT. Amino acid sequence: CASSERLAGTGELFF.

This clonotype was counted at least ten times. The V and J genes are TRBV7-8 and TRBJ2-7; a possible D gene is TRBD1 (5 bases). The CDR3 spans 15 residues. Per germline, CDR1 SGHVS and CDR2 FQNEAQ. Trimming removed 5 bases from V and 5 bases from J, with 19 bases in between. CDR3 in amino acids: CASSPRRLGADEQYF. The CDR3 DNA is TGTGCCAGCAGCCCCAGAAGGCTAGGGGCCGACGAGCAGTACTTC. Drawing the rest from reference TRBV7-8 and TRBJ2-7, the complete variable domain is GAGVSQSPRYKVAKRGQDVALRCDPISGHVSLFWYQQALGQGPEFLTYFQNEAQLDKSGLPSDRFFAERPEGSVSTLKIQRTQQEDSAVYLCASSPRRLGADEQYFGPGTRLTVT.

V is TRBV11-2 and J is TRBJ2-7; D remains unclear. This CDR3 spans 13 amino acids. V shed 5 bases and J shed 7 bases, with 15 bases lying between them. Germline CDR1 and CDR2: SGHAT and FQNNGV. CDR3 sequence: CASSPDKFREQYF. CDR3 coding DNA: TGTGCCAGCAGCCCCGACAAATTTCGGGAGCAGTACTTC. The full variable domain, in which reference TRBV11-2 and TRBJ2-7 provide the parts outside the CDR3, is EAGVAQSPRYKIIEKRQSVAFWCNPISGHATLYWYQQILGQGPKLLIQFQNNGVVDDSQLPKDRFSAERLKGVDSTLKIQPAKLEDSAVYLCASSPDKFREQYFGPGTRLTVT.

This clonotype was observed many times. The chain employs TRBV6-1 and TRBJ2-6; TRBD1 agrees at 7 bases. The CDR3 runs 18 residues. The germline gives CDR1 MNHNS, CDR2 SASEGT. After removal of 4 bases from V and 3 bases from J, the junction contained 12 bases not matched to a gene. DNA for the CDR3: TGTGCCAGCAGTGCCCGCACGACAGGGTCGAGTGGGGCCAACGTCCTGACTTTC. Encoded protein: CASSARTTGSSGANVLTF.

This clonotype was recorded at least ten times. The chain links TRBV20-1 to TRBJ1-2; 7 bases are a match to TRBD1. The CDR3 has 12 amino acids. Germline V gene sequence: CDR1 DFQATT, CDR2 SNEGSKA (reference sequence). Unmatched junction bases numbered 3, after V lost 1 base and J lost 7 bases. CDR3 loop: CSARGQGGGYTF. Written as DNA, the CDR3 is TGCAGTGCTAGAGGACAGGGCGGTGGCTACACCTTC.

The rearrangement links TRBV11-2 to TRBJ2-7, with a possible D match to TRBD1 (8 bases). The V gene's germline CDR1 is SGHAT and CDR2 FQNNGV. The V and J ends lost 4 bases and 4 bases respectively, with 14 bases between them. The CDR3 runs to 14 residues. CDR3 loop: CASSSLQGGYEQYF. DNA for the CDR3: TGTGCCAGCAGCTCTTTACAGGGGGGGTACGAGCAGTACTTC.